The clone carrying this T cell receptor (beta chain) was found a few times. The data derive from a study of human T cells and chemical hapten exposure. Across the study: The patient population, which was mostly female, had alopecia areata, totalis or universalis.

One entry per CDR3 protein results from TCRdb running MiXCR on the RACE reads. The sample contains roughly 380,000 distinct CDR3 sequences, roughly 6% of which appear only once. Time point here: patch test 2, 6 weeks after DPC sensitization. This sample's treatment: therapeutic diphenylcyclopropenone sensitization with weekly scalp DPC. From whole blood left unfractionated, total RNA was extracted. The germline gives CDR1 DFQATT, CDR2 SNEGSKA (reference sequence). V was clipped by 5 bases and J by 3 bases, with 13 bases between them. The CDR3 sequence is 13 residues long. The genes are TRBV20-1 and TRBJ1-2, with D maybe TRBD1 (5 bases). Sequenced here: whole blood, sampled in connection with sensitization to the hapten diphenylcyclopropenone (DPC). The receptor was derived from a woman aged 18 to 35 with alopecia areata. Some clones in this sample may be carry-over from other donors' samples. The CDR3 loop reads CSADPREDYGYTF. CDR3 nucleotides: TGCAGTGCTGACCCCAGGGAGGACTATGGCTACACCTTC.